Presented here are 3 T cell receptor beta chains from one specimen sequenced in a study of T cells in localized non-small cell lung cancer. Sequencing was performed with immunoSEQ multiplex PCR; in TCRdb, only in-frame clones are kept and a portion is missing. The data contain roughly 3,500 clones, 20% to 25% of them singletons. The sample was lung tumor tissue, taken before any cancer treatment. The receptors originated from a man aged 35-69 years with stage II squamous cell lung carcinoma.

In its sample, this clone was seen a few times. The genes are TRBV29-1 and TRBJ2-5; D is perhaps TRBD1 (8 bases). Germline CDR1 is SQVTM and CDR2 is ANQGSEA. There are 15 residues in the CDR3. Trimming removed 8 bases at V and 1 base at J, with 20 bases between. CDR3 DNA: TGCAGCCTTACCCCACAGGGGGGGGGCCAAGAGACCCAGTACTTC. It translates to CSLTPQGGGQETQYF.

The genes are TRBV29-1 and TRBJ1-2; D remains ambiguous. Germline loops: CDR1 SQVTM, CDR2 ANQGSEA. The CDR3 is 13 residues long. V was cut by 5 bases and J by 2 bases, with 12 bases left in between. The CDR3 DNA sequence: TGCAGCGTTCCATCGGCGGTGAACTATGGCTACACCTTC. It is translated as CSVPSAVNYGYTF. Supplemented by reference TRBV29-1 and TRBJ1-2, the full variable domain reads SAVISQKPSRDICQRGTSLTIQCQVDSQVTMMFWYRQQPGQSLTLIATANQGSEATYESGFVIDKFPISRPNLTFSTLTVSNMSPEDSSIYLCSVPSAVNYGYTFGSGTRLTVV.

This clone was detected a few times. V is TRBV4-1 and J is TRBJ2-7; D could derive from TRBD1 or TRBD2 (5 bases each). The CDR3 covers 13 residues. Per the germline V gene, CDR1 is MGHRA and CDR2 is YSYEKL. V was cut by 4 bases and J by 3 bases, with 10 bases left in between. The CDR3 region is CASSLGDGYEQYF. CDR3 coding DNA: TGCGCCAGCAGCCTCGGGGACGGCTACGAGCAGTACTTC.